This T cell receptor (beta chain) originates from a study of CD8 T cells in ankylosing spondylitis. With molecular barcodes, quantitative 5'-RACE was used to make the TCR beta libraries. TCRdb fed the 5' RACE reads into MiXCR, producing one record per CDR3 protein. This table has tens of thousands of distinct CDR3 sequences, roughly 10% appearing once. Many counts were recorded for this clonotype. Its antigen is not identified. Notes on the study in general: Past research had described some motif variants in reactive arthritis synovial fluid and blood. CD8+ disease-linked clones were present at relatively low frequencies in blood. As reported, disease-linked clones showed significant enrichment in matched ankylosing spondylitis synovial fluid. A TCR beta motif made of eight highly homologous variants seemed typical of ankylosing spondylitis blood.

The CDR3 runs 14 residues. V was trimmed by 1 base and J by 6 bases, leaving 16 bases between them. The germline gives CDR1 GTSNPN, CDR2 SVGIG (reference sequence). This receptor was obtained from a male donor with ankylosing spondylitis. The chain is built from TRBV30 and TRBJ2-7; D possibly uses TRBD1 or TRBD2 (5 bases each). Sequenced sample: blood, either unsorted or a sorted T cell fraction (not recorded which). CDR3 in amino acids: CAWSAWDGRLEQYF. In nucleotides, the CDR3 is TGTGCCTGGAGTGCGTGGGACGGCCGTCTCGAGCAGTACTTC.